This TCR beta chain was captured by sequencing in a study of shared clonotypes between healthy human individuals. Trimming shortened V by 3 bases and J by 5 bases, and 17 bases separated the two germline ends. Germline V gene sequence: CDR1 SGHTA, CDR2 FQGNSA. The CDR3 has 15 residues. The donors were adults (healthy and HIV-negative) with no recent acute infections or vaccinations. The authors ran the assay at deep level. Assay: immunoSEQ multiplex PCR; the TCRdb copy retains only in-frame clones and omits some. The data contain about 2.3 million clones, around 92% of them singletons. Input material: naive CD4+ T cells from PBMCs. Subset defined: CD45RA+ positively selected. The V call is TRBV7-2, the J call TRBJ2-7; D is unclear. This TCR was sampled from a young man in good health. Some clones in this sample may be carry-over from other donors' samples. CDR3: CASSFDSGYINEQYF. The CDR3 DNA is TGTGCCAGCAGCTTCGACTCCGGATATATAAACGAGCAGTACTTC.